The 10 T cell receptor beta chains listed next were all sequenced from one sample in a study of shared clonotypes between healthy human individuals. Sequencing was performed with immunoSEQ multiplex PCR; in TCRdb, only in-frame clones are kept and a portion is missing. The sample has about 2,500,000 clones, more than 80% seen once. Sequencing was done on a sample of naive CD4+ T cells sorted from blood. Subset described: CD45RA+ positively selected. These receptors were obtained from a man younger than 30 in good health.

This clone was observed a handful of times. The chain couples TRBV18 to TRBJ1-4; D is unresolved. The CDR3 covers 14 residues. In germline, CDR1 is KGHSH, CDR2 LQKENI. The V end was cut by 6 bases, the J end by 7 bases, with 15 bases between. The chain's CDR3 is CASSPGEKGEKLFF. CDR3 DNA sequence: TGTGCCAGCTCGCCGGGAGAAAAGGGTGAAAAACTGTTTTTT. The complete variable domain, with remaining parts taken from reference TRBV18 and TRBJ1-4, reads NAGVMQNPRHLVRRRGQEARLRCSPMKGHSHVYWYRQLPEEGLKFMVYLQKENIIDESGMPKERFSAEFPKEGPSILRIQQVVRGDSAAYFCASSPGEKGEKLFFGSGTQLSVL.

This clone came up once. The sample has other DNA sequences that encode this CDR3 too. This sequence joins TRBV5-1 and TRBJ2-7, with D perhaps matching TRBD1 (6 bases). Germline loops: CDR1 SGHRS, CDR2 YFSETQ. This CDR3 has 13 residues. V dropped 4 bases and J dropped 0 bases, with 8 bases sitting between them. The CDR3 nucleotides read TGCGCCAGCAGCCGACAGGCCTCCTACGAGCAGTACTTC. It translates to CASSRQASYEQYF.

This clone showed up just once. The chain links TRBV7-8 to TRBJ1-6, with 7 nucleotides matching TRBD1. Losses at the gene ends were 1 base for V and 10 bases for J; bases not matched to a gene: 4. This CDR3 has 14 amino acids. The germline gives CDR1 SGHVS, CDR2 FQNEAQ. CDR3 sequence: CASSLGTGGSPLHF. The CDR3 nucleotides are TGTGCCAGCAGCTTAGGGACAGGAGGCTCACCCCTCCACTTT.

The V call is TRBV21-1, the J call TRBJ1-4; TRBD1 is the table's D call, not checked against the DNA. TRBV21-1 represents a pseudogene. The length of the CDR3 is 15 residues. In nucleotides, the CDR3 is TGTGCCAGCAGCAAAGGAGGTGGGGCAAATGAAAAACTGTTTTTT. It codes for CASSKGGGANEKLFF.

The genes are TRBV9 and TRBJ2-1; TRBD2 agrees at 14 bases. Germline assignment: CDR1 SGDLS and CDR2 YYNGEE. This CDR3 has 15 residues. J lost 9 bases, V lost 5 bases, and 7 bases had no gene match. The CDR3 is CASSATSGRALEQFF. The CDR3 DNA reads as TGTGCCAGCAGTGCGACTAGCGGGAGGGCCCTTGAGCAGTTCTTC.

This rearrangement joins TRBV4-1 to TRBJ1-6; D call uncertain. The V gene lost 0 bases and the J gene lost 0 bases, with 18 bases spanning the gap. CDR3 size: 20 residues. The germline gives CDR1 MGHRA, CDR2 YSYEKL. In nucleotides, the CDR3 is TGCGCCAGCAGCCAAGATCTGGCGGCTTTGGGTTTCTCCTATAATTCACCCCTCCACTTT. Translated, it gives CASSQDLAALGFSYNSPLHF.

The chain couples TRBV15 to TRBJ1-1; D is uncertain. The CDR3 is 14 residues long. V lost 0 bases to trimming and J lost 7 bases, with 12 bases between them. Germline lookup yields CDR1 LNHNV and CDR2 YYDKDF (reference sequence). The CDR3, as DNA: TGTGCCACCAGCAGAGATCAGAAATCCCATGAAGCTTTCTTT. The encoded protein is CATSRDQKSHEAFF. The variable domain in full, completed from reference TRBV15 and TRBJ1-1, reads DAMVIQNPRYQVTQFGKPVTLSCSQTLNHNVMYWYQQKSSQAPKLLFHYYDKDFNNEADTPDNFQSRRPNTSFCFLDIRSPGLGDTAMYLCATSRDQKSHEAFFGQGTRLTVV.

This sequence joins TRBV30 and TRBJ2-1; D unclear. Germline loops: CDR1 GTSNPN, CDR2 SVGIG (reference sequence). Trimming removed 5 bases from V and 8 bases from J, with 10 bases in between. The CDR3 extends over 11 amino acids. Written as DNA, the CDR3 is TGTGCCTGGTTGGGGTTGGATGAGCAGTTCTTC. Translating it yields CAWLGLDEQFF.

Of note for this clone: Mismatch with germline at one junction end may stem from a read error. The rearrangement uses TRBV2 and TRBJ2-7, with 9 bases fitting TRBD1. The CDR3 contains 11 residues. Looked up from germline, CDR1 is SNHLY and CDR2 is FYNNEI. The CDR3 nucleotides read TGTGCCAGCAGCGAACGCGGGACAGGGAAGTTC. Protein product: CASSERGTGKF.

The chain is built from TRBV18 and TRBJ1-2; 7 bases are shared with TRBD1. Germline CDR1 KGHSH, CDR2 LQKENI. CDR3 length: 16 residues. Trimming at V came to 2 bases and at J to 0 bases, leaving 6 bases not matched to a gene. CDR3 in DNA: TGTGCCAGCTCACCAGCGACCGGGACAGCTAACTATGGCTACACCTTC. Amino acid sequence: CASSPATGTANYGYTF.